The 21 T cell receptor beta chains below come from one sample, sequenced in a study of blood T cells in healthy people across ages (dated by TCRdb to 2013 to 2016). Libraries came from 5' RACE. Sequencing was carried out with an Illumina HiSeq 2500. The second PCR ran for roughly 7 to 12 cycles and used a J-beta primer mix along with a sample-barcoded 5' primer. TCRdb reran the public reads through fastp at Q25 and MiXCR, keeping productive beta chains. Entries that share a CDR3 protein sequence are merged under the most common genes and DNA. The sample yields 1.5 million to 2 million distinct CDR3 sequences; roughly 32% were counted once. The ten biggest clones cover approximately 11% of the sample. Sequenced: blood. The receptors stem from a woman aged 30 to 39 in good health.

V and J are TRBV2 and TRBJ1-5; D not resolved. With 5 bases removed from V and 4 bases from J, the gap between germline ends came to 12 bases. CDR3 length: 14 residues. In germline, CDR1 is SNHLY, CDR2 FYNNEI. CDR3 protein: CASSIYGSNQPQHF. CDR3 DNA: TGTGCCAGCAGTATCTACGGGAGTAATCAGCCCCAGCATTTT. The variable domain in full, with the rest retrieved from reference TRBV2 and TRBJ1-5, is EPEVTQTPSHQVTQMGQEVILRCVPISNHLYFYWYRQILGQKVEFLVSFYNNEISEKSEIFDDQFSVERPDGSNFTLKIRSTKLEDSAMYFCASSIYGSNQPQHFGDGTRLSIL.

Here the CDR3 DNA reads TGTGCCAGCAGCTTAAGGACTATTGATTCACCCCTCCACTTT. Translating gives CASSLRTIDSPLHF. The gene calls are TRBV7-9 and TRBJ1-6; D is unresolved. Trimming removed 2 bases from V and 8 bases from J, with 10 bases in between. Germline V gene lookup returns CDR1 SEHNR and CDR2 FQNEAQ (reference sequence). This CDR3 has 14 residues.

About this clonotype: A clone one base away is much larger, so this may be a read error. The genes are TRBV7-3 and TRBJ2-5; TRBD2 matches at 11 bases. From germline, CDR1 is SGHTA and CDR2 FQGTGA. V was clipped by 8 bases and J by 2 bases; unmatched bases: 7. The CDR3 extends over 15 amino acids. Written as DNA, the CDR3 is TGTGCCAGCGGCATAACTAGCGGGGGTCAAGAGACCCAGTACTTC. This gives the protein CASGITSGGQETQYF.

The table lists this clonotype with a count of one. The genes are TRBV20-1 and TRBJ1-6, with TRBD1 identical over 11 bases. Trimming cost V 4 bases and J 7 bases; bases outside gene matches: 3. This CDR3 comprises 14 residues. The germline V gene has CDR1 DFQATT and CDR2 SNEGSKA (reference sequence). Written as DNA, the CDR3 is TGCAGTGCTAACCGGGACAGGGGGAATTCACCCCTCCACTTT. This translates into CSANRDRGNSPLHF.

The chain has TRBV6-4 and TRBJ2-7, with D possibly TRBD2 on 5 matching bases. The CDR3 runs to 14 residues. V lost 4 bases and J 4 bases, leaving 14 bases between the germline ends. The V gene's germline CDR1 is MRHNA and CDR2 SNTAGT. CDR3 sequence reads: CASSVSASRYEQYF. CDR3 DNA sequence: TGTGCCAGCAGTGTATCGGCTAGCAGATACGAGCAGTACTTC.

This clonotype was picked up one time. The V gene is TRBV6-6, the J gene TRBJ1-1; 8 bases align to TRBD1. Germline-derived CDR1 and CDR2 are MNHNY and SVGAGI (reference sequence). V trimming: 8 bases; J trimming: 4 bases; junction bases outside the gene matches: 6. This CDR3 has 13 amino acids. CDR3: CASVLTGGTEAFF. CDR3 sequence (DNA): TGTGCCAGCGTGTTAACAGGGGGCACTGAAGCTTTCTTT.

The sample holds many counts of this clonotype. V and J are TRBV10-3 and TRBJ2-5, with TRBD1 matching 7 bases. CDR3 size: 14 residues. V dropped 10 bases and J dropped 3; count of bases not matched to a gene: 11. The germline gives CDR1 ENHRY, CDR2 SYGVKD. This chain's CDR3 is CATRSSTGEETQYF. The CDR3 region has the DNA TGTGCCACTCGTTCGTCCACAGGGGAAGAGACCCAGTACTTC.

The V call is TRBV11-2, the J call TRBJ1-2, with D tentatively TRBD1 (5 bases). CDR3 length: 14 amino acids. V was trimmed by 4 bases and J by 8 bases, leaving 17 bases between them. CDR1 SGHAT and CDR2 FQNNGV come from the germline V gene. Here the CDR3 DNA reads TGTGCCAGCAGCTCCGTGATGTCAAGGGGAGGCTACACCTTC. The encoded protein is CASSSVMSRGGYTF.

The CDR3 is CSARDPGQGLNEQFF. Here the CDR3 DNA reads TGCAGTGCTAGAGACCCTGGACAGGGATTAAATGAGCAGTTCTTC. The J gene is TRBJ2-1, the V gene TRBV20-1; 8 nucleotides line up with TRBD1. Per germline, CDR1 DFQATT and CDR2 SNEGSKA (reference sequence). Trimming at V came to 0 bases and at J to 7 bases, leaving 8 bases not matched to a gene. The CDR3 extends over 15 amino acids.

The chain couples TRBV7-3 to TRBJ2-1; 15 bases fit TRBD2. The V gene end was trimmed by 5 bases and the J gene end by 7 bases; junction bases not matched to a gene: 6. Germline V gene lookup returns CDR1 SGHTA and CDR2 FQGTGA. The CDR3 consists of 16 residues. This chain's CDR3 is CASSGTGLAGGNEQFF. Written as DNA, the CDR3 is TGTGCCAGCAGCGGCACGGGACTAGCGGGGGGAAATGAGCAGTTCTTC. Full variable domain (rest looked up from reference TRBV7-3 and TRBJ2-1): GAGVSQTPSNKVTEKGKYVELRCDPISGHTALYWYRQSLGQGPEFLIYFQGTGAADDSGLPNDRFFAVRPEGSVSTLKIQRTERGDSAVYLCASSGTGLAGGNEQFFGPGTRLTVL.

The gene calls are TRBV29-1 and TRBJ1-2; D possibly corresponds to TRBD1 (5 bases). Trimming took 4 bases from V and 7 from J, leaving 13 bases between them. The germline gives CDR1 SQVTM, CDR2 ANQGSEA. This CDR3 contains 12 residues. The CDR3: CSVAGVGSGYTF. The CDR3 DNA is TGCAGCGTTGCGGGGGTTGGGTCTGGCTACACCTTC.

This clonotype came up a few times. This sequence joins TRBV7-9 and TRBJ1-2, with D possibly TRBD1 on 6 matching bases. V was cut by 5 bases and J by 8 bases, with 18 bases left in between. The CDR3 is 14 amino acids. Germline lookup yields CDR1 SEHNR and CDR2 FQNEAQ (reference sequence). The CDR3 DNA reads TGTGCCAGCAGCCCCCCCTCCACAGGGCACGGCTACACCTTC. Protein product: CASSPPSTGHGYTF.

The table lists this clonotype with a few counts. The chain joins TRBV3-1 to TRBJ2-5; maybe TRBD2 (6 bases). This CDR3 has 14 amino acids. The germline CDR1 and CDR2 sequences are LGHDT and YNNKEL (reference sequence). V was clipped by 7 bases and J by 1 base, with 13 bases between them. The CDR3 DNA follows: TGTGCCAGCATCCGACTGCGGGGCCAAGAGACCCAGTACTTC. Its translation: CASIRLRGQETQYF.

The table lists this clonotype with a few counts. This rearrangement joins TRBV2 to TRBJ2-3; D call uncertain. Germline CDR1 and CDR2: SNHLY and FYNNEI. V was shortened by 3 bases and J by 5 bases, with 12 bases between the two germline ends. The CDR3 loop spans 14 amino acids. The CDR3 DNA reads TGTGCCAGCAGTGATGGGTCCGCGAGAGATACGCAGTATTTT. It yields the protein CASSDGSARDTQYF.

The rearrangement joins TRBV21-1 to TRBJ2-1; the D call in the table, TRBD1, was not verified against the DNA. TRBV21-1 has pseudogene status. This CDR3 comprises 14 residues. As DNA, the CDR3 is TGTGCCAGCAGCAAGTCGGGCGGTAACAATGAGCAGTTCTTC. Encoded protein: CASSKSGGNNEQFF.

This clonotype was observed at least ten times. DNA for the CDR3: TGTGCCAGCACCCGGACGGATTCCTACGAGCAGTACTTC. Translated, it gives CASTRTDSYEQYF. The chain carries TRBV6-1 and TRBJ2-7; D unclear. The CDR3 length is 13 residues. Germline V gives CDR1 MNHNS, CDR2 SASEGT. Trimming cost V 7 bases and J 1 base, with 11 bases left between them.

V is TRBV20-1 and J is TRBJ2-1; unclear D gene. Germline V gene lookup returns CDR1 DFQATT and CDR2 SNEGSKA (reference sequence). Trimming left V 3 bases short and J 9 bases short, with 15 bases between. The CDR3 extends over 13 amino acids. CDR3 sequence: CSASDLALLEQFF. The CDR3 coding sequence is TGCAGTGCTAGTGACTTAGCCCTCCTTGAGCAGTTCTTC.

The genes are TRBV27 and TRBJ1-2; 8 bases align to TRBD1. Germline V gene data show CDR1 as MNHEY and CDR2 as SMNVEV (reference sequence). The length of the CDR3 is 14 residues. Unmatched junction bases numbered 8, after V lost 6 bases and J lost 5 bases. The CDR3 bases are TGTGCCAGCAGGGCAGGGGGCGCAGGATATGGCTACACCTTC. This translates into CASRAGGAGYGYTF.

The chain recombines TRBV29-1 with TRBJ1-2, with a tentative D call TRBD1 (5 bases). The V gene lost 7 bases and the J gene lost 8 bases, with 11 bases spanning the gap. The CDR3 runs 10 residues. Germline V gene data show CDR1 as SQVTM and CDR2 as ANQGSEA. CDR3 DNA sequence: TGCAGCGCCCAGGAGGGGGGCTACACCTTC. Protein product: CSAQEGGYTF.

This clonotype was counted a few times. V is TRBV24-1 and J is TRBJ2-1; 7 bases align to TRBD1. Germline values: CDR1 KGHDR, CDR2 SFDVKD. The CDR3 consists of 15 residues. Germline trimming cut 3 bases from V and 8 bases from J; bases unmatched to any gene: 9. In DNA form, the CDR3 reads TGTGCCACCAGTGATAGGACGCCCCAGGGGGATGAGCAGTTCTTC. Translating it yields CATSDRTPQGDEQFF.

This chain joins TRBV5-1 and TRBJ2-6, with D tentatively TRBD1 (5 bases). The V gene's germline CDR1 is SGHRS and CDR2 YFSETQ. The CDR3 contains 16 residues. V shed 4 bases and J shed 0 bases, with 11 bases lying between them. DNA for the CDR3: TGCGCCAGCAGCGTGCAGGGCACCTCTGGGGCCAACGTCCTGACTTTC. It yields the protein CASSVQGTSGANVLTF.